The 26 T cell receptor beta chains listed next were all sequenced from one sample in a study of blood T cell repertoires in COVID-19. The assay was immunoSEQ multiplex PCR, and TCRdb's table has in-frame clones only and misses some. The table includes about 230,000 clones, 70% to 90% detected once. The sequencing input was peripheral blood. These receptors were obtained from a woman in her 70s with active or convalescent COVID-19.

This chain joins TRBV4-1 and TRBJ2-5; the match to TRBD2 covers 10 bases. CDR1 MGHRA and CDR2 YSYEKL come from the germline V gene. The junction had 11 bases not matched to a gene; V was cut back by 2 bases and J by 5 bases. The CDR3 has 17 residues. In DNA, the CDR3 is TGCGCCAGCAGCCAATTTTCATCTAGCGGGAGCCAGGAGACCCAGTACTTC. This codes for CASSQFSSSGSQETQYF.

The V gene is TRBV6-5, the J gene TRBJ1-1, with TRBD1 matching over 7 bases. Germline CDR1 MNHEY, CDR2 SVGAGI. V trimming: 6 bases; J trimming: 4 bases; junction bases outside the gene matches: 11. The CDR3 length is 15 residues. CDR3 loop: CASSLQGLLGTEAFF. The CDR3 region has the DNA TGTGCCAGCAGCTTACAGGGGCTGTTAGGCACTGAAGCTTTCTTT.

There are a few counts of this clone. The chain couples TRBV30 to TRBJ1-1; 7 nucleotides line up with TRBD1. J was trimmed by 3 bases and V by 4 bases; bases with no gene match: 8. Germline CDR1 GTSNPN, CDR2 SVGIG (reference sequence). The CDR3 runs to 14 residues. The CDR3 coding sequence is TGTGCCTGGACGGACAGGTCTTTGGACACTGAAGCTTTCTTT. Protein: CAWTDRSLDTEAFF.

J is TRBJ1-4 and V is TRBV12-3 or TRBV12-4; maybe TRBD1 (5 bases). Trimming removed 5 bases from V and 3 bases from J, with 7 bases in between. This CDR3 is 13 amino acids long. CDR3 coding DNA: TGTGCCAGCAGTCCGGGGGCTAATGAAAAACTGTTTTTT. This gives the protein CASSPGANEKLFF.

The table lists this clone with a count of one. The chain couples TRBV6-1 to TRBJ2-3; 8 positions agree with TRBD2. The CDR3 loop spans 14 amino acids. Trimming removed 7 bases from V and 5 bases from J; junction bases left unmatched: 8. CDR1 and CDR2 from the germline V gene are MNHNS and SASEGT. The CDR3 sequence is CASTPSGGIDTQYF. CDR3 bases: TGTGCCAGCACACCCAGCGGGGGTATAGATACGCAGTATTTT.

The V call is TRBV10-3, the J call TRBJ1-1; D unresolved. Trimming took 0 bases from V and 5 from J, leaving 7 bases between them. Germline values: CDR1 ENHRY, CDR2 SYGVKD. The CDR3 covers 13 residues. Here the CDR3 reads CAISESPRTEAFF. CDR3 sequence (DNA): TGTGCCATCAGTGAGTCCCCCAGGACTGAAGCTTTCTTT.

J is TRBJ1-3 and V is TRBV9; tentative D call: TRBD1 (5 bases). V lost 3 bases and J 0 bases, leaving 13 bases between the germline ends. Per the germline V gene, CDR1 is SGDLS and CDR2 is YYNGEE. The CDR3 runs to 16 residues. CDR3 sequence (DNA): TGTGCCAGCAGCGCGGGGGGGTCGGCCTCTGGAAACACCATATATTTT. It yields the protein CASSAGGSASGNTIYF.

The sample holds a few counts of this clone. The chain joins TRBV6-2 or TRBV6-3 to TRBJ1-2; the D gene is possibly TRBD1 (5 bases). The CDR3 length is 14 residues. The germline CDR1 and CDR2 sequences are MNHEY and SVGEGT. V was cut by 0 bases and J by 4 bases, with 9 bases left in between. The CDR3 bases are TGTGCCAGCAGTTACTCGCAGGGATTCTATGGCTACACCTTC. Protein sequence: CASSYSQGFYGYTF.

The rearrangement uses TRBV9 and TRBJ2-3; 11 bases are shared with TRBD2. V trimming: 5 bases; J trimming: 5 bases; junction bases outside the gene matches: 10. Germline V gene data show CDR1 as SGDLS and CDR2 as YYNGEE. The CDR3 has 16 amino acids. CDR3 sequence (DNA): TGTGCCAGCAGTCAAACCACTAGCGGGAGTGGAGATACGCAGTATTTT. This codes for CASSQTTSGSGDTQYF. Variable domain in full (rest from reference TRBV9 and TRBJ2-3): DSGVTQTPKHLITATGQRVTLRCSPRSGDLSVYWYQQSLDQGLQFLIQYYNGEERAKGNILERFSAQQFPDLHSELNLSSLELGDSALYFCASSQTTSGSGDTQYFGPGTRLTVL.

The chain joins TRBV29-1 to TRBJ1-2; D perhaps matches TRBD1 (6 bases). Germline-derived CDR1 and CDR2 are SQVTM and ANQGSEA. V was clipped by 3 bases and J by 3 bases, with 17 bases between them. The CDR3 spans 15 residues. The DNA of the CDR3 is TGCAGCGTTGATTCCACAGGGCAGGTCGACTATGGCTACACCTTC. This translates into CSVDSTGQVDYGYTF.

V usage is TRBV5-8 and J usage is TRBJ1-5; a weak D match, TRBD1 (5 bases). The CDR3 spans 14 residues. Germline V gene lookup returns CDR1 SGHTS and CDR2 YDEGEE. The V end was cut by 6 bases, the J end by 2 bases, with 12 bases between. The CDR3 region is CASTMWGGNQPQHF. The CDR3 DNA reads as TGTGCCAGCACTATGTGGGGGGGCAATCAGCCCCAGCATTTT.

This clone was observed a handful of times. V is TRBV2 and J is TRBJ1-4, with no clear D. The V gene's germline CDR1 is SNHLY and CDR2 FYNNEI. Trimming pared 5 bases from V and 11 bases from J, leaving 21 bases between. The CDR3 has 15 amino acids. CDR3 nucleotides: TGTGCCAGCAGTAAGTTAACCGGGAACTCCGGGAAACTGTTTTTT. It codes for CASSKLTGNSGKLFF.

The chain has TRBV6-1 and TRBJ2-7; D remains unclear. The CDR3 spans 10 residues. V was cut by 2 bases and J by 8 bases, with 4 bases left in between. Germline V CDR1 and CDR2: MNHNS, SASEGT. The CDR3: CASSEIKQYF. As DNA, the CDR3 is TGTGCCAGCAGTGAAATTAAGCAGTACTTC.

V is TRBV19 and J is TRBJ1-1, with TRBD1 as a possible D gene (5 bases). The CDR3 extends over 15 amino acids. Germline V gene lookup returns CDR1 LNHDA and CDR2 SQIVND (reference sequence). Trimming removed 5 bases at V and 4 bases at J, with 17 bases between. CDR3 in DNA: TGTGCCAGTAGTTCTCAGGCGGGGCCGGGCACTGAAGCTTTCTTT. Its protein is CASSSQAGPGTEAFF.

CDR3 sequence: CASSETSGRLEQYF. In DNA, the CDR3 is TGTGCCAGCAGTGAGACTAGCGGGAGGCTCGAGCAGTACTTC. The chain uses TRBV2 and TRBJ2-7; 13 nucleotides agree with TRBD2. This CDR3 comprises 14 residues. Germline CDR1 reads SNHLY; CDR2 reads FYNNEI. V shed 3 bases and J 6 bases; nucleotides not matched to a gene: 2.

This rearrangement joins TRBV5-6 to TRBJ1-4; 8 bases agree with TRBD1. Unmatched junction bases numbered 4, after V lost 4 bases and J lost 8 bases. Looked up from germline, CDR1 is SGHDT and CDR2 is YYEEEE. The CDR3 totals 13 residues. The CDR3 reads CASSPAGGEKLFF. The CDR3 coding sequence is TGTGCCAGCAGCCCAGCAGGGGGCGAAAAACTGTTTTTT.

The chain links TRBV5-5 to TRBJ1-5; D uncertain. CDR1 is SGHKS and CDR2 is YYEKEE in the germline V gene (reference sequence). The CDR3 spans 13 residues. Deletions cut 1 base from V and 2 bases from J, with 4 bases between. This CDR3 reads CASSLRGNQPQHF. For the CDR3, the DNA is TGTGCCAGCAGCTTGCGGGGCAATCAGCCCCAGCATTTT.

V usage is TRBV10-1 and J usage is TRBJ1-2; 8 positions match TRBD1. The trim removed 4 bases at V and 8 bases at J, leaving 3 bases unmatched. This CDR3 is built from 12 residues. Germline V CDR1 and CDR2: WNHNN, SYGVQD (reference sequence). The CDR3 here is CASSGGTGGYTF. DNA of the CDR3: TGCGCCAGCAGTGGTGGGACAGGCGGCTACACCTTC.

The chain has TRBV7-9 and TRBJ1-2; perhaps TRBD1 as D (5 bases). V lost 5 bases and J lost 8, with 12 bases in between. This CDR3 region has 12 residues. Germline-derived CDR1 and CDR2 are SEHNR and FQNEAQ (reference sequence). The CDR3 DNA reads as TGTGCCAGCAGCCCCAGCGGGGCCGGCTACACCTTC. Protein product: CASSPSGAGYTF.

The CDR3 loop is CASHSGEYTEAFF. The CDR3 DNA is TGCGCCAGCCACTCGGGGGAATACACTGAAGCTTTCTTT. The chain uses TRBV5-1 and TRBJ1-1; tentatively, D is TRBD1 (5 bases). The CDR3 is made up of 13 amino acids. Germline V gene data show CDR1 as SGHRS and CDR2 as YFSETQ. V was shortened by 7 bases and J by 3 bases, with 13 bases between the two germline ends.

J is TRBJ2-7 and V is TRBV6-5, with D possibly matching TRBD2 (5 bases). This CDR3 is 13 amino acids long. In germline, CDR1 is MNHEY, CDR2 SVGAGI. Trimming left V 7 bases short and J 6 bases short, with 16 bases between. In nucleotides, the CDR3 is TGTGCCAGCACCCGGACTCCCCTTGGCGAGCAGTACTTC. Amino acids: CASTRTPLGEQYF.

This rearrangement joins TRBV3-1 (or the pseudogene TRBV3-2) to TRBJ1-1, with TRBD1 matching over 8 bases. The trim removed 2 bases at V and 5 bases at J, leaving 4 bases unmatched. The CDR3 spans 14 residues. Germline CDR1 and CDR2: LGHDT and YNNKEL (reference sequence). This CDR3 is CASSQQGALTEAFF. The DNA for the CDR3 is TGTGCCAGCAGCCAACAGGGGGCCTTAACTGAAGCTTTCTTT.

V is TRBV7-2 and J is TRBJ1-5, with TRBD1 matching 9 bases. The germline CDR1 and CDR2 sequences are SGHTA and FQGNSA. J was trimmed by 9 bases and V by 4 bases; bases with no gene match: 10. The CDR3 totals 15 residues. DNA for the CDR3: TGTGCCAGCAGCTCGGACAGGGGTCCCAGTTGGCCCCAGCATTTT. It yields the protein CASSSDRGPSWPQHF.

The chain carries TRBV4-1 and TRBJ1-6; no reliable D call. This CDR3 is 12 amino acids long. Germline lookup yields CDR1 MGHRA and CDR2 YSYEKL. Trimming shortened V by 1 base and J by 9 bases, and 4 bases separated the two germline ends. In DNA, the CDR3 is TGCGCCAGCAGCCAAGTGAGTTCACCCCTCCACTTT. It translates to CASSQVSSPLHF.

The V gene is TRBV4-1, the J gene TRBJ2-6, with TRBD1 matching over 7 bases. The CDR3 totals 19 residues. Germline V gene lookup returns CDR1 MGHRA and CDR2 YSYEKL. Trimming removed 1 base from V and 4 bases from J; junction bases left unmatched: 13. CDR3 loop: CASSQGPSIGTAGANVLTF. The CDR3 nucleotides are TGCGCCAGCAGCCAAGGACCGTCCATAGGGACAGCCGGGGCCAACGTCCTGACTTTC.

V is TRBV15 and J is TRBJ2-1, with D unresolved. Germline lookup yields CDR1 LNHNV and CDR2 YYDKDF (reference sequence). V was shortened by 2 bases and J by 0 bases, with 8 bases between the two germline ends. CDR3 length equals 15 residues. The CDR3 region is CATSRPASSYNEQFF. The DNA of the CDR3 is TGTGCCACCAGCAGACCAGCTAGCTCCTACAATGAGCAGTTCTTC.